A single sample gave rise to the 17 T cell receptor beta chains below, sequenced in a study of T cells in Graves' hyperthyroidism and ophthalmopathy. Amplified regions were TCR beta CDR3 sequences from RNA transcripts. First-round RT-PCR with HTBI primers amplified the TCR CDR3 region. TCRdb ran MiXCR on the multiplex PCR reads and lists one entry per CDR3 protein. Here the sample spans 250,000 or so distinct CDR3 sequences, over 12% being singletons. The sample comprised blood. The receptor source for this set is a woman in her forties or fifties with Graves' hyperthyroidism that later progressed to Graves' ophthalmopathy.

The table lists this clonotype with many counts. The CDR3 nucleotides read TGTGCCAGCAGCTCCCCGGGGGGCACTGAAGCTTTCTTT. Protein product: CASSSPGGTEAFF. The J gene is TRBJ1-1, the V gene TRBV11-3; a weak D match, TRBD1 (5 bases). Trimming took off 4 bases at V and 4 bases at J, with 10 bases between the two ends. The CDR3 length is 13 residues. Germline CDR1 is SGHNT and CDR2 is YENEEA.

This chain links TRBV11-3 with TRBJ2-7; a weak D match, TRBD2 (5 bases). Between the trimmed V and J ends, which lost 5 bases and 1 base, there was a span of 12 bases. The germline V gene has CDR1 SGHNT and CDR2 YENEEA. The CDR3 consists of 14 residues. CDR3 nucleotides: TGTGCCAGCAGCCCCGCCGGACTGTCCTACGAGCAGTACTTC. This sequence encodes CASSPAGLSYEQYF.

Many counts were recorded for this clonotype. The chain links TRBV12-3 or TRBV12-4 to TRBJ1-5; D is unresolved. Trimming left V 5 bases short and J 9 bases short, with 23 bases between. This CDR3 contains 16 residues. The DNA of the CDR3 is TGTGCCAGCAGTCCTCTTGGGGAAGGAGCTTTTAGGCCCCAGCATTTT. Translating gives CASSPLGEGAFRPQHF.

This clonotype was counted ten times or more. The chain carries TRBV5-1 and TRBJ2-7; TRBD1 aligns across 8 bases. Germline assignment: CDR1 SGHRS and CDR2 YFSETQ. The V gene end was trimmed by 2 bases and the J gene end by 4 bases; junction bases not matched to a gene: 8. The CDR3 runs to 15 residues. The chain's CDR3 is CASSFGPGGGYEQYF. As DNA, the CDR3 is TGCGCCAGCAGCTTCGGTCCAGGGGGCGGGTACGAGCAGTACTTC.

This clonotype was seen ten or more times. The V and J genes are TRBV29-1 and TRBJ2-1; TRBD2 matches 9 bases. The germline CDR1 and CDR2 sequences are SQVTM and ANQGSEA. The V and J ends lost 3 bases and 7 bases, in that order; junction bases with no gene match: 4. The CDR3 totals 13 residues. CDR3 sequence reads: CSVDGLAWNEQFF. For the CDR3, the DNA is TGCAGCGTTGATGGACTAGCGTGGAATGAGCAGTTCTTC.

This clonotype has a handful of counts. The chain links TRBV30 to TRBJ1-4; tentative D call: TRBD1 (6 bases). This CDR3 has 14 residues. CDR1 GTSNPN and CDR2 SVGIG come from the germline V gene (reference sequence). V dropped 0 bases and J dropped 5 bases, with 10 bases sitting between them. The CDR3 DNA reads TGTGCCTGGAGTGTAACAGGGTTAAATGAAAAACTGTTTTTT. Its protein is CAWSVTGLNEKLFF.

V and J are TRBV29-1 and TRBJ2-7; 11 bases align to TRBD2. CDR3 length: 17 residues. Germline assignment: CDR1 SQVTM and CDR2 ANQGSEA. Losses at the gene ends were 1 base for V and 3 bases for J; bases not matched to a gene: 11. This CDR3 reads CSVEALQTSGKIYEQYF. Here the CDR3 DNA reads TGCAGCGTTGAAGCCCTCCAGACTAGCGGGAAAATCTACGAGCAGTACTTC.

Many counts were recorded for this clonotype. J is TRBJ2-7 and V is TRBV24-1; 12 bases fit TRBD1. The CDR3 loop spans 16 amino acids. Germline CDR1 and CDR2: KGHDR and SFDVKD. The V gene end was trimmed by 4 bases and the J gene end by 2 bases; junction bases not matched to a gene: 5. The CDR3 region is CATSDPGQGATYEQYF. In DNA, the CDR3 is TGTGCCACCAGTGACCCGGGACAGGGGGCCACCTACGAGCAGTACTTC.

This chain joins TRBV6-1 and TRBJ1-2; no firm D call. Germline V gives CDR1 MNHNS, CDR2 SASEGT. This CDR3 is built from 13 residues. V dropped 5 bases and J dropped 8 bases, with 15 bases sitting between them. This chain's CDR3 is CASSPDPDLGYTF. The CDR3 DNA reads as TGTGCCAGCAGTCCTGATCCGGACTTGGGCTACACCTTC.

This clonotype has ten or more counts. The chain carries TRBV7-9 and TRBJ2-1, with a weak D call TRBD2 (5 bases). There are 12 residues in the CDR3. The germline V and J ends were trimmed by 5 bases and 8 bases, with 10 bases remaining between them. Germline V lookup: CDR1 SEHNR, CDR2 FQNEAQ (reference sequence). As DNA, the CDR3 is TGTGCCAGCAGCCGGGGTTGGGATGAGCAGTTCTTC. This encodes CASSRGWDEQFF. Drawing the rest from reference TRBV7-9 and TRBJ2-1, the complete variable domain is DTGVSQNPRHKITKRGQNVTFRCDPISEHNRLYWYRQTLGQGPEFLTYFQNEAQLEKSRLLSDRFSAERPKGSFSTLEIQRTEQGDSAMYLCASSRGWDEQFFGPGTRLTVL.

The rearrangement links TRBV7-2 to TRBJ2-5; either TRBD1 or TRBD2 may fit D (5 bases each). Trimming stripped 5 bases from V and 5 bases from J, with 15 bases between. From germline, CDR1 is SGHTA and CDR2 FQGNSA. This CDR3 spans 14 amino acids. The DNA for the CDR3 is TGTGCCAGCAGCCAGAATAGGGGCGGGGAGACCCAGTACTTC. Translation gives CASSQNRGGETQYF.

About this clonotype itself: A much larger clone differs from this one at a single base, so this may be a read error. The rearrangement uses TRBV3-1 and TRBJ2-2, with D perhaps being TRBD1 or TRBD2 (5 bases each). There are 15 residues in the CDR3. Germline loops: CDR1 LGHDT, CDR2 YNNKEL (reference sequence). CDR3 in DNA: TGTGCCAGCAGCCAGAGATTCTCCCAAGCCGGGGCGCTGTTTTTT. This sequence encodes CASSQRFSQAGALFF.

The table lists this clonotype with many counts. This sequence joins TRBV11-2 and TRBJ1-1; 7 bases are shared with TRBD1. After removal of 7 bases from V and 11 bases from J, the junction contained 10 bases not matched to a gene. Germline V CDR1 and CDR2: SGHAT, FQNNGV. The CDR3 contains 12 residues. The CDR3 DNA reads as TGTGCCAGCAAACAGGGGCTTAGGAAGGCTTTCTTT. Translation: CASKQGLRKAFF.

V gene TRBV10-3 combines with J gene TRBJ2-3; weak D call: TRBD2 (6 bases). Germline V gene data show CDR1 as ENHRY and CDR2 as SYGVKD. V gave up 5 bases and J gave up 4 bases, with 16 bases separating them. The CDR3 is 15 residues long. CDR3 amino acids: CAISNRTGDADTQYF. CDR3 in DNA: TGTGCCATCAGTAACAGAACGGGGGATGCAGATACGCAGTATTTT.

The chain is built from TRBV6-2 or TRBV6-3 and TRBJ1-5; D is perhaps TRBD1 (5 bases). The germline CDR1 and CDR2 sequences are MNHEY and SVGEGT. This CDR3 region has 13 residues. Trimming removed 8 bases from V and 7 bases from J, with 15 bases in between. The CDR3 DNA is TGTGCCAGCTGCCTTGAGCAGGGCCAGCCCCAGCATTTT. Translation: CASCLEQGQPQHF.

This clonotype occurred many times. The V call is TRBV12-3 or TRBV12-4, the J call TRBJ1-5, with 7 positions matching TRBD1. With 1 base clipped from V and 1 base from J, the junction kept 1 base outside the gene matches. The CDR3 sequence is 15 residues long. The CDR3 spells CASSLGRGSNQPQHF. The CDR3 nucleotides are TGTGCCAGCAGTTTAGGCAGGGGGAGCAATCAGCCCCAGCATTTT.

This clonotype was detected many times. This chain joins TRBV9 and TRBJ2-7; TRBD2 matches 10 bases. The CDR3 is 15 residues long. Trimming removed 2 bases from V and 4 bases from J; junction bases left unmatched: 6. Germline assignment: CDR1 SGDLS and CDR2 YYNGEE. DNA of the CDR3: TGTGCCAGCAGCGTCGGATCTAGCGGGAGTTACGAGCAGTACTTC. Translating gives CASSVGSSGSYEQYF.